Following are 29 T cell receptor beta chains from one sample sequenced in a study of immune characterization of retroperitoneal liposarcoma (dated by TCRdb to about 2019). Library creation used PCR. The sequencer was a NextSeq 500. The public reads were run again by TCRdb, first through fastp at Q25 and then through MiXCR, and only productive beta chains were kept. Rows are combined by CDR3 protein, so each entry shows the most common genes and DNA. Across this sample there are around 6,300 distinct CDR3 sequences, with approximately 29% seen only once. The top ten constitute roughly 40% of the sample. Sequenced sample: blood. The receptors derive from a male donor with retroperitoneal liposarcoma.

This clonotype has ten or more counts. The J gene is TRBJ1-4, the V gene TRBV6-1; possibly TRBD1 for D (6 bases). The V gene lost 5 bases and the J gene lost 5 bases, with 18 bases spanning the gap. CDR1 is MNHNS and CDR2 is SASEGT in the germline V gene. The CDR3 contains 16 residues. This CDR3 reads CASSTHLGQQNEKLFF. The DNA for the CDR3 is TGTGCCAGCAGTACCCATTTAGGACAGCAGAATGAAAAACTGTTTTTT.

This clonotype was seen ten or more times. V usage is TRBV7-8 and J usage is TRBJ2-3, with a weak D call TRBD2 (6 bases). Germline loops: CDR1 SGHVS, CDR2 FQNEAQ. This CDR3 has 12 residues. Deletions cut 2 bases from V and 6 bases from J, with 6 bases between. CDR3 protein: CASSLLADTQYF. The CDR3 DNA sequence: TGTGCCAGCAGCTTACTAGCGGATACGCAGTATTTT.

This clonotype was detected only a few times. The rearrangement joins TRBV6-5 to TRBJ2-5; D remains unclear. TRBJ2-7 matches the DNA end more closely, so the J call is doubtful. Germline values: CDR1 MNHEY, CDR2 SVGAGI. This CDR3 spans 15 amino acids. The CDR3 DNA reads TGTGCCAGCAGTTACTCTGGGGTTAGCTCCTACGAGCAGTACTTC. Amino acid sequence: CASSYSGVSSYEQYF.

The chain employs TRBV4-1 and TRBJ1-6, with D unresolved. This CDR3 is built from 15 residues. The ends were cut back, 1 base at V and 7 bases at J, with 11 bases in the middle. Germline V gene lookup returns CDR1 MGHRA and CDR2 YSYEKL. The CDR3 reads CASSQVKGGNSPLHF. The CDR3 nucleotides read TGCGCCAGCAGCCAAGTAAAGGGCGGGAATTCACCCCTCCACTTT.

A few counts support this clonotype. The CDR3 DNA is TGTGCCAGCAGCTTAGGAGGTTCGCCGATTCAGTACTTC. Its protein product is CASSLGGSPIQYF. The rearrangement uses TRBV7-2 and TRBJ2-4, with D unclear. Trimming removed 1 base from V and 10 bases from J, with 11 bases in between. The CDR3 length is 13 residues. The V gene's germline CDR1 is SGHTA and CDR2 FQGNSA.

This chain connects TRBV6-1 to TRBJ1-2; no clear D gene. V was trimmed by 7 bases and J by 2 bases, leaving 14 bases between them. Looked up from germline, CDR1 is MNHNS and CDR2 is SASEGT. The CDR3 is made up of 14 amino acids. The CDR3 loop is CASTPGRINYGYTF. The CDR3 DNA sequence: TGTGCCAGCACCCCTGGGCGGATCAACTATGGCTACACCTTC.

The sample holds a few counts of this clonotype. J is TRBJ2-1 and V is TRBV6-4; unclear D gene. The DNA end lines up better with TRBJ2-7; the J call may be wrong. CDR1 and CDR2 (germline): MRHNA, SNTAGT. The CDR3 length is 11 residues. This chain's CDR3 is CASSARSEQYF. CDR3 nucleotide sequence: TGTGCCAGCAGTGCCAGGTCCGAGCAGTACTTC.

There are a few counts of this clonotype. The chain joins TRBV6-6 to TRBJ2-6; D gene uncertain. The V end was cut by 5 bases, the J end by 0 bases, with 11 bases between. Per the germline V gene, CDR1 is MNHNY and CDR2 is SVGAGI (reference sequence). CDR3 length: 16 residues. CDR3 sequence reads: CASSPSASSGANVLTF. The CDR3 nucleotides are TGTGCCAGCAGTCCCTCCGCGTCCTCTGGGGCCAACGTCCTGACTTTC.

The rearrangement uses TRBV11-2 and TRBJ1-5; D remains unclear. Per germline, CDR1 SGHAT and CDR2 FQNNGV. V lost 1 base, J lost 0 bases, and 1 base lay in between. The CDR3 has 13 residues. In DNA, the CDR3 is TGTGCCAGCAGCTTAGCTAGCAATCAGCCCCAGCATTTT. It encodes CASSLASNQPQHF.

This clonotype occurred many times. The genes are TRBV10-3 and TRBJ1-1; TRBD1 is a possible D gene (5 bases). The germline gives CDR1 ENHRY, CDR2 SYGVKD. This CDR3 region has 12 residues. Trimming took 11 bases from V and 1 from J, leaving 11 bases between them. In nucleotides, the CDR3 is TGTGCCGGGGGTCGACAGAACACTGAAGCTTTCTTT. Its translation: CAGGRQNTEAFF.

This clonotype is large by share. The gene calls are TRBV7-2 and TRBJ2-1; 7 positions agree with TRBD2. The DNA end lines up better with TRBJ2-7; the J call may be wrong. The CDR3 is made up of 18 amino acids. CDR1 is SGHTA and CDR2 is FQGNSA in the germline V gene. The CDR3 protein is CASSLGGLRAPPYNEQYF. The CDR3 DNA is TGTGCCAGCAGCTTGGGAGGGTTACGGGCCCCGCCCTACAATGAGCAGTACTTC.

By share, this clonotype ranks as hyperexpanded. This chain joins TRBV6-1 and TRBJ2-6, with no clear D. The CDR3 is made up of 16 amino acids. The ends were cut back, 7 bases at V and 0 bases at J, with 13 bases in the middle. Looked up from germline, CDR1 is MNHNS and CDR2 is SASEGT. In DNA form, the CDR3 reads TGTGCCAGCAAAGGGCCTCTTAACTCTGGGGCCAACGTCCTGACTTTC. This encodes CASKGPLNSGANVLTF.

This clonotype was seen a handful of times. The V and J genes are TRBV7-8 and TRBJ2-5; D uncertain. From germline, CDR1 is SGHVS and CDR2 FQNEAQ. V shed 1 base and J shed 11 bases, with 23 bases lying between them. This CDR3 comprises 16 residues. The CDR3 region is CASSLEGADPHNEQYF. As DNA, the CDR3 is TGTGCCAGCAGCTTAGAGGGTGCAGATCCGCACAATGAGCAGTACTTC.

This clonotype was detected ten times or more. The rearrangement uses TRBV6-4 and TRBJ2-3; D not certain. The germline V gene has CDR1 MRHNA and CDR2 SNTAGT. The CDR3 runs to 13 residues. V shed 2 bases and J shed 4 bases, with 7 bases lying between them. CDR3 sequence reads: CASSDQRADTQYF. The DNA for the CDR3 is TGTGCCAGCAGTGACCAGCGAGCAGATACGCAGTATTTT.

This chain connects TRBV7-2 to TRBJ2-4; TRBD2 matches 14 bases. The J call may be faulty, since TRBJ2-5 better matches the DNA end. There are 17 residues in the CDR3. The germline gives CDR1 SGHTA, CDR2 FQGNSA. Written as DNA, the CDR3 is TGTGCCAGCAGCGCAGGACTAGCGGGAGGCCCCGCAGAGACCCAGTACTTC. Its protein is CASSAGLAGGPAETQYF.

This clonotype was observed a handful of times. This chain connects TRBV6-6 to TRBJ2-1, with D hard to call. Trimming cost V 2 bases and J 8 bases, with 10 bases left between them. There are 13 residues in the CDR3. Germline V gene lookup returns CDR1 MNHNY and CDR2 SVGAGI (reference sequence). This CDR3 reads CASSYGGKDEQFF. The CDR3 DNA reads TGTGCCAGCAGTTACGGCGGCAAGGATGAGCAGTTCTTC.

V usage is TRBV12-3 or TRBV12-4 and J usage is TRBJ2-3, with D possibly matching TRBD2 (5 bases). Trimming removed 6 bases from V and 2 bases from J, with 12 bases in between. CDR3 size: 14 residues. As DNA, the CDR3 is TGTGCCAGCAGGATCCCGGGAACCACAGATACGCAGTATTTT. The encoded protein is CASRIPGTTDTQYF.

This clonotype was counted many times. The chain combines TRBV27 with TRBJ2-1, with D perhaps TRBD1 or TRBD2 (5 bases each). The J call may be in error: the DNA end matches TRBJ2-7 better. CDR1 and CDR2 (germline): MNHEY, SMNVEV (reference sequence). The CDR3 covers 14 residues. The CDR3, as DNA: TGTGCCAGCAGTCCCCGGGACCCCCCCTACGAGCAGTACTTC. Translated: CASSPRDPPYEQYF.

V usage is TRBV6-6 and J usage is TRBJ2-1; D call uncertain. Looked up from germline, CDR1 is MNHNY and CDR2 is SVGAGI (reference sequence). The germline V and J ends were trimmed by 0 bases and 10 bases, with 19 bases remaining between them. The CDR3 is 16 residues long. The CDR3 is CASSYSAGPPSYEQFF. The CDR3 DNA reads TGTGCCAGCAGTTACTCTGCCGGCCCACCCTCCTACGAGCAGTTCTTC.

There are a few counts of this clonotype. A read error may explain this, as a much larger clone is one base away. DNA for the CDR3: TGTGCCAGCAGTTCCTTAGCGGGGGAGGAGCAGTACTTC. Translated: CASSSLAGEEQYF. This chain uses TRBV6-1 with TRBJ2-1; 9 bases fit TRBD2. The J call may not be correct, given that the DNA end is closer to TRBJ2-7. Germline CDR1 and CDR2: MNHNS and SASEGT. The CDR3 is 13 amino acids.

This clonotype was seen only a few times. V gene TRBV3-1 combines with J gene TRBJ2-3, with TRBD2 identical over 8 bases. Per germline, CDR1 LGHDT and CDR2 YNNKEL (reference sequence). CDR3 length: 17 amino acids. V dropped 1 base and J dropped 6; count of bases not matched to a gene: 12. CDR3 amino acids: CASSQGRAGGVRDTQYF. In DNA form, the CDR3 reads TGTGCCAGCAGCCAAGGAAGGGCGGGAGGAGTTCGGGATACGCAGTATTTT.

This clonotype has a count of ten or more. The J gene is TRBJ2-5, the V gene TRBV28; possibly TRBD2 for D (6 bases). Germline assignment: CDR1 MDHEN and CDR2 SYDVKM. Trimming took 6 bases from V and 11 from J, leaving 19 bases between them. The CDR3 contains 13 residues. As DNA, the CDR3 is TGTGCCAGCAGCCTTGGGACTTCGGGTGAGCAGTACTTC. This codes for CASSLGTSGEQYF. The variable domain in full, with the rest retrieved from reference TRBV28 and TRBJ2-5, is DVKVTQSSRYLVKRTGEKVFLECVQDMDHENMFWYRQDPGLGLRLIYFSYDVKMKEKGDIPEGYSVSREKKERFSLILESASTNQTSMYLCASSLGTSGEQYFGPGTRLLVL.

The CDR3 bases are TGTGCCAGCAGTGAAGCAGTCGGGGGATGGACTGAAGCTTTCTTT. It yields the protein CASSEAVGGWTEAFF. The chain links TRBV6-1 to TRBJ1-1; tentative D call: TRBD1 (5 bases). The CDR3 consists of 15 residues. The V gene's germline CDR1 is MNHNS and CDR2 SASEGT. V was shortened by 0 bases and J by 5 bases, with 13 bases between the two germline ends.

This clonotype is medium-sized within its sample. The rearrangement joins TRBV6-1 to TRBJ1-2; 10 nucleotides line up with TRBD1. From germline, CDR1 is MNHNS and CDR2 SASEGT. The CDR3 runs 15 residues. V trimming: 6 bases; J trimming: 3 bases; junction bases outside the gene matches: 7. CDR3 residues: CASSQGQGGYYGYTF. The CDR3 DNA reads TGTGCCAGCAGCCAAGGACAGGGGGGATACTATGGCTACACCTTC.

This clonotype qualifies as medium-sized (0.01 to 0.1%). The chain combines TRBV12-5 with TRBJ1-6; D may be TRBD1 (6 bases). This CDR3 spans 15 amino acids. In germline, CDR1 is LGHNT, CDR2 FRNRAP. V was pared by 2 bases and J by 10 bases, with 15 bases between. The CDR3 is CASGLQDSRGSPLHF. The CDR3 DNA follows: TGTGCTAGTGGTTTGCAGGACAGTCGAGGATCACCCCTCCACTTT.

The chain recombines TRBV30 with TRBJ1-1; perhaps TRBD1 as D (5 bases). This CDR3 contains 13 residues. The germline CDR1 and CDR2 sequences are GTSNPN and SVGIG (reference sequence). V lost 4 bases and J lost 4, with 13 bases in between. CDR3 coding DNA: TGTGCCTGGATCCCGGCGGGGGGCACTGAAGCTTTCTTT. Translation gives CAWIPAGGTEAFF. Full variable domain (missing parts from reference TRBV30 and TRBJ1-1): SQTIHQWPATLVQPVGSPLSLECTVEGTSNPNLYWYRQAAGRGLQLLFYSVGIGQISSEVPQNLSASRPQDRQFILSSKKLLLSDSGFYLCAWIPAGGTEAFFGQGTRLTVV.

The V and J genes are TRBV6-1 and TRBJ2-1; D perhaps matches TRBD2 (5 bases). Trimming pared 3 bases from V and 4 bases from J, leaving 10 bases between. The germline V gene has CDR1 MNHNS and CDR2 SASEGT. The CDR3 loop spans 14 amino acids. CDR3: CASSDHGGYNEQFF. The CDR3 DNA reads as TGTGCCAGCAGTGATCACGGCGGGTACAATGAGCAGTTCTTC.

This clonotype was recorded a few times. J is TRBJ2-5 and V is TRBV7-2, with D perhaps matching TRBD1 or TRBD2 (5 bases each). Trimming took off 1 base at V and 11 bases at J, with 20 bases between the two ends. From germline, CDR1 is SGHTA and CDR2 FQGNSA. CDR3 length: 15 amino acids. CDR3: CASSLVRGRYNEQYF. In DNA form, the CDR3 reads TGTGCCAGCAGCTTAGTGAGGGGCCGATACAATGAGCAGTACTTC.

The chain employs TRBV6-1 and TRBJ2-3; D possibly corresponds to TRBD1 (5 bases). The CDR3 length is 16 residues. Trimming took 1 base from V and 1 from J, leaving 12 bases between them. Germline V gene lookup returns CDR1 MNHNS and CDR2 SASEGT. The CDR3 is CASSEDKGFRTDTQYF. The CDR3 DNA is TGTGCCAGCAGTGAAGACAAGGGGTTCCGCACAGATACGCAGTATTTT.